This is a list of T cell receptor beta chains from one sample in a study of patients and donors after allogeneic stem cell transplantation. Using its own MiXCR run on the RT-PCR reads, TCRdb lists one record per CDR3 protein. The data show 190,000 or so distinct CDR3 sequences, roughly two fifths seen once. The source material was blood, either unsorted or a sorted T cell fraction (not recorded which). Receptor source: a human donor who was either an allogeneic HSCT recipient or a stem cell or donor lymphocyte infusion donor (not recorded which). It is not recorded whose cells these are; they may come from a transplant donor. CDR3s include the opening cysteine and the closing phenylalanine or tryptophan. The D gene is left open where the match is weak. Rows give clone size only sometimes, using once, few, many, or a class for an expanded clone.

>few|TRBD1|TRBV6-5|TRBJ1-1
CASSGQDLQNTEAFF
TGTGCCAGCAGTGGACAGGACCTCCAGAACACTGAAGCTTTCTTT
>.|.|TRBV7-9|TRBJ1-2
CASSPPGFLGYTF
TGTGCCAGCAGCCCTCCCGGGTTTCTTGGCTACACCTTC
>.|.|TRBV6-6|TRBJ1-1
CASSYAENTEAFF
TGTGCCAGCAGTTATGCTGAGAACACTGAAGCTTTCTTT
>.|.|TRBV7-2|TRBJ1-4
CASTLSYRPTNEKLFF
TGTGCCAGCACCCTGAGTTACAGACCAACTAATGAAAAACTGTTTTTT
>.|.|TRBV7-9|TRBJ1-2
CASTPKRDLTTDYGYTF
TGTGCCAGCACCCCCAAAAGGGACTTAACAACCGACTATGGCTACACCTTC
>.|TRBD2|TRBV29-1|TRBJ2-1
CSVDFLAGGSEQFF
TGCAGCGTTGATTTTCTAGCGGGAGGGAGTGAGCAGTTCTTC
>.|.|TRBV6-4|TRBJ1-6
CASSDTTGSSPLHF
TGTGCCAGCAGTGACACGACAGGATCCTCACCCCTCCACTTT
>.|TRBD2|TRBV12-3/TRBV12-4|TRBJ2-2
CASRPGLAGGAGELFF
TGTGCCAGCAGGCCGGGACTAGCGGGAGGGGCCGGGGAGCTGTTTTTT
>.|.|TRBV5-5|TRBJ2-7
CATLSSYEQYF
TGTGCCACCTTGAGCTCCTACGAGCAGTACTTC
>.|.|TRBV29-1|TRBJ2-4
CSVERWEVGAGNIQYF
TGCAGCGTTGAGCGGTGGGAAGTAGGGGCAGGAAACATTCAGTACTTC
>.|.|TRBV5-6|TRBJ1-1
CASSTPGQSTEAFF
TGTGCCAGCAGTACTCCGGGACAATCCACTGAAGCTTTCTTT
>.|.|TRBV6-2/TRBV6-3|TRBJ1-1
CASSHPTLVGRNTEAFF
TGTGCCAGCAGCCACCCCACATTAGTGGGCCGGAACACTGAAGCTTTCTTT
>.|.|TRBV4-2|TRBJ1-5
CASSQAGTYSNQPQHF
TGTGCCAGCAGCCAAGCAGGGACATATAGCAATCAGCCCCAGCATTTT
>.|.|TRBV12-3/TRBV12-4|TRBJ2-7
CASSLRDTHYEQYF
TGTGCCAGCAGTTTGAGGGACACTCACTACGAGCAGTACTTC
>.|TRBD2|TRBV6-6|TRBJ2-1
CASRDSGANNEQFF
TGTGCCAGCAGAGATAGCGGGGCCAACAATGAGCAGTTCTTC
>few|.|TRBV20-1|TRBJ1-2
CSAPRGLGGYTF
TGCAGTGCTCCCCGGGGATTGGGCGGCTACACCTTC
>few|.|TRBV28|TRBJ1-2
CASSPRGYTF
TGTGCCAGCAGCCCGCGAGGCTACACCTTC
>.|TRBD1|TRBV5-1|TRBJ1-1
CASSSGGGGAGQNTEAFF
TGCGCCAGCAGCTCCGGGGGAGGGGGCGCAGGGCAGAACACTGAAGCTTTCTTT
>once|TRBD2|TRBV28|TRBJ2-3
CASSPRGSGRTSDTQYF
TGTGCCAGCAGCCCTCGGGGTAGCGGGAGAACTTCAGATACGCAGTATTTT
>.|.|TRBV6-5|TRBJ1-4
CATTSRVPFEKLFF
TGTGCCACGACATCCAGGGTCCCATTTGAAAAACTGTTTTTT
>.|TRBD2|TRBV14|TRBJ2-7
CASSQDLLAGALGEQYF
TGTGCCAGCAGCCAAGATCTACTAGCGGGAGCACTGGGAGAGCAGTACTTC
>.|.|TRBV11-2|TRBJ2-2
CASSTTSSGELFF
TGTGCCAGCAGCACCACTAGCTCCGGGGAGCTGTTTTTT
>few|.|TRBV10-3|TRBJ1-3
CAISGPGTNTIYF
TGTGCCATCAGTGGCCCTGGGACGAACACCATATATTTT
>few|TRBD1|TRBV20-1|TRBJ1-5
CSAREGGSDQPQHF
TGCAGTGCTAGGGAAGGGGGCTCTGATCAGCCCCAGCATTTT
>.|.|TRBV29-1|TRBJ1-1
CSVQGPDNTEAFF
TGCAGCGTTCAGGGACCAGATAACACTGAAGCTTTCTTT
>.|.|TRBV29-1|TRBJ2-1
CSVDWENEQFF
TGCAGCGTTGACTGGGAGAATGAGCAGTTCTTC
>.|.|TRBV12-3/TRBV12-4|TRBJ1-4
CASSLDGGALDF
TGTGCCAGCAGTTTAGACGGGGGGGCCCTAGATTTT
>.|.|TRBV29-1|TRBJ1-1
CSVGREEAFF
TGCAGCGTTGGTCGTGAAGAAGCTTTCTTT
>.|.|TRBV6-6|TRBJ2-7
CASSYSTRPLGQYF
TGTGCCAGCAGTTACTCGACCAGGCCTCTAGGGCAGTACTTC
>.|.|TRBV3-1|TRBJ1-3
CASSQAYAGNTIYF
TGTGCCAGCAGCCAAGCTTACGCTGGAAACACCATATATTTT
>.|.|TRBV29-1|TRBJ2-3
CSAAPGGHGRHF
TGCAGCGCTGCCCCCGGCGGACATGGACGGCATTTT
>few|.|TRBV5-1|TRBJ1-6
CASSLGLTNSPLHF
TGCGCCAGCAGCTTGGGTCTAACTAATTCACCCCTCCACTTT
>.|.|TRBV24-1|TRBJ2-1
CATSDLRGGGEQFF
TGTGCCACCAGTGATTTGAGGGGGGGTGGTGAGCAGTTCTTC
>.|.|TRBV5-1|TRBJ1-2
CASRLDYGYTF
TGCGCCAGCAGGCTTGACTATGGCTACACCTTC
>once|TRBD1|TRBV10-3|TRBJ2-3
CAISEQGDDTQYF
TGTGCCATCAGTGAACAGGGGGACGATACGCAGTATTTT
>.|.|TRBV2|TRBJ1-4
CASIFDGSTNEKLFF
TGTGCCAGCATTTTTGACGGTTCAACTAATGAAAAACTGTTTTTT
>few|TRBD1|TRBV6-2/TRBV6-3|TRBJ2-1
CASSYGTGGFNEQFF
TGTGCCAGCAGTTACGGGACAGGGGGCTTTAATGAGCAGTTCTTC
>few|.|TRBV12-3/TRBV12-4|TRBJ1-2
CASTIARGLLNYGYTF
TGTGCCAGCACCATAGCCAGGGGTCTCCTGAACTATGGCTACACCTTC
>.|.|TRBV21-1|TRBJ1-1
CASSNRAAEAFF
TGTGCCAGCAGCAATCGGGCGGCTGAAGCTTTCTTT
>.|.|TRBV20-1|TRBJ1-1
CRANREMNTEAFF
TGCAGGGCCAACAGGGAAATGAACACTGAAGCTTTCTTT
>.|TRBD2|TRBV6-2/TRBV6-3|TRBJ2-3
CASRPPPLAGDWDTQYF
TGTGCCAGCAGGCCTCCACCGCTAGCGGGAGATTGGGATACGCAGTATTTT
>.|TRBD1|TRBV2|TRBJ1-3
CAGLGQGMGNTIYF
TGTGCCGGATTGGGACAGGGGATGGGAAACACCATATATTTT
>few|TRBD2|TRBV4-3|TRBJ2-7
CASSQESGSSYEQYF
TGCGCCAGCAGCCAAGAGAGCGGGAGCTCCTACGAGCAGTACTTC
>few|TRBD1|TRBV12-3/TRBV12-4|TRBJ2-7
CASSHLQGNTGEQYF
TGTGCCAGCAGTCACCTACAGGGGAATACGGGGGAGCAGTACTTC
>few|TRBD2|TRBV7-9|TRBJ2-1
CASSSETWTRRNNEQFF
TGTGCCAGCAGCTCCGAGACCTGGACTAGAAGGAACAATGAGCAGTTCTTC